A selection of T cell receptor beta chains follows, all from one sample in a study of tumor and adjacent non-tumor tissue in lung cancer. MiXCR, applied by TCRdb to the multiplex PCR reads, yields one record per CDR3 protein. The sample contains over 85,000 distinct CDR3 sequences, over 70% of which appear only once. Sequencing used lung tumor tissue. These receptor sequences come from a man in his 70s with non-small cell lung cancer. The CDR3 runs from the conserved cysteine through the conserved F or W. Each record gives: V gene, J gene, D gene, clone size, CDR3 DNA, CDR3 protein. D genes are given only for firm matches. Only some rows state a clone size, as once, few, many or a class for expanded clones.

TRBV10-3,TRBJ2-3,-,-,TGTGCCATCAGTGAGACCCTTTTCACAGATACGCAGTATTTT,CAISETLFTDTQYF
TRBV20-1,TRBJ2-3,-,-,TGCAGTGCTAGGAGTCATCCCGGGGATGGGATAGATACGCAGTATTTT,CSARSHPGDGIDTQYF
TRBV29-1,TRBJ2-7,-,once,TGCAGCGTTGGGGATCAGCGCAGCTCCTACGAGCAGTACTTC,CSVGDQRSSYEQYF
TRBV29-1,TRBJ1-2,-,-,TGCAGCGCTCCCTGGGGGGGGCAGAACTATGGTTACATCTTC,CSAPWGGQNYGYIF
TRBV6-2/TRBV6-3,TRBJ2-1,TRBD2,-,TGTGCCAGCAGTAGTACTAGCGGGGGGGCGTTCGATGAGCAGTTCTTT,CASSSTSGGAFDEQFF
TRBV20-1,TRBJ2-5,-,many,TGCAGTGCTAGAAATAGCGACCTCCGAAGGGAGACCCAGTACTTC,CSARNSDLRRETQYF
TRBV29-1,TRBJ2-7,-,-,TGCAGCGTTGTCCGGACTGGTCTGAGTAACGAGCAGTACTTC,CSVVRTGLSNEQYF
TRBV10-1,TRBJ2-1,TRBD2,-,TGTGCCAGCAGTGACCGGAGCGGGAGGGCAAGTTACAATGAGCAGTTCTTC,CASSDRSGRASYNEQFF
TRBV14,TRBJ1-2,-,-,TGTGTTAGCGGCCAAGATCTGAAGATGAACTATGGCTACACCTTC,CVSGQDLKMNYGYTF
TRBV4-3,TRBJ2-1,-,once,TGCGCCAGCAGCCAAGATCCGGTAGCGGTATACAATGAGCAGTTCTTC,CASSQDPVAVYNEQFF
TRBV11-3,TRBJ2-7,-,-,TGTGCCAGCAGCTCCACCTTTAAGACAGGAAGTGACGAGCAGTATTTC,CASSSTFKTGSDEQYF
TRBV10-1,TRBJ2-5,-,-,TGCACCAGCAGTCGACTAGTACGCGAGACTCAGTACTTC,CTSSRLVRETQYF
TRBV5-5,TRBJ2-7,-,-,TGTGCCAGCAGTTTGGTGGCAGGGCATGCCTACGAGCAGTACTTC,CASSLVAGHAYEQYF
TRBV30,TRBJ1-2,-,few,TGTGCCTGGAGTCACGCTAGCTATGGCTACACCTTC,CAWSHASYGYTF